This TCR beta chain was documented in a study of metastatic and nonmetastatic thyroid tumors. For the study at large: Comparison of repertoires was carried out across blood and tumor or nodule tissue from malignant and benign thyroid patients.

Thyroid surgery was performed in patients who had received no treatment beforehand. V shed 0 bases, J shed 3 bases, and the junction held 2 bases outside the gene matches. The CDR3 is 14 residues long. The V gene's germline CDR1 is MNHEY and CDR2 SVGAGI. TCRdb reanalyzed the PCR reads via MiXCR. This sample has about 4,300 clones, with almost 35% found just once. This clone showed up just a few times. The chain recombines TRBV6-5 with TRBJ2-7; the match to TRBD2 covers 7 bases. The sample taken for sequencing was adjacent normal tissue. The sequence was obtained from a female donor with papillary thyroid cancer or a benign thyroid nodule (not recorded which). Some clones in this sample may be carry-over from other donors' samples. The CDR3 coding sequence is TGTGCCAGCAGTTACTCGAGCGGGATCTACGAGCAGTACTTC. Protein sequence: CASSYSSGIYEQYF.